Sequencing of this T cell receptor (beta chain) was carried out in a study of T cells after yellow fever vaccination. There are many counts of this clonotype. TCRdb redid the calling of the 5' RACE reads with MiXCR, one entry per CDR3 protein. The table lists 150,000 to 200,000 distinct CDR3 sequences, about 6.2% of them singletons, with roughly 3% in the top ten. Germline loops: CDR1 MNHNS, CDR2 SASEGT. The CDR3 loop spans 14 amino acids. V shed 5 bases, J shed 4 bases, and the junction held 5 bases outside the gene matches. Specimen: CD4+ T cells sorted from PBMCs, collected on the day of the first yellow fever vaccination. This TCR was recovered from a young man who received the YFV17D yellow fever vaccine. V gene TRBV6-1 combines with J gene TRBJ2-1; 7 positions agree with TRBD2. In nucleotides, the CDR3 is TGTGCCAGCAGTCGGACTAGAAGATACAATGAGCAGTTCTTC. The encoded protein is CASSRTRRYNEQFF.